Below are 13 T cell receptor beta chains sequenced from a single sample in a study of blood T cell repertoires in COVID-19 (dated by TCRdb to 2020 to 2022). Library preparation used the immunoSEQ multiplex PCR assay. The source is immuneACCESS, and TCRdb retained only in-frame sequences with V and J called. Part of the clones is not carried over; for the studies checked, unresolved V genes explain less than half of this, and the remainder is unexplained. The sample includes approximately 130,000 clones, with just under 85% observed a single time. Clones ranked in the top ten supply 9.5% to 15% of the sample. The sequencing sample was made of peripheral blood. Receptors originate from a human donor in a cohort sampled during active COVID-19.

This chain joins TRBV25-1 and TRBJ1-2, with D perhaps TRBD1 (6 bases). The CDR3 loop spans 13 amino acids. Germline loops: CDR1 MGHDK, CDR2 SYGVNS. Trimming removed 4 bases from V and 8 bases from J, with 14 bases in between. The CDR3 sequence is CASSGSQGFGYTF. CDR3 nucleotide sequence: TGTGCCAGCAGTGGGTCACAGGGTTTCGGCTACACCTTC.

This chain connects TRBV7-8 to TRBJ2-7, with TRBD1 as a possible D gene (6 bases). The CDR3 covers 16 residues. V lost 1 base, J lost 0 bases, and 13 bases lay in between. The germline gives CDR1 SGHVS, CDR2 FQNEAQ. The CDR3 coding sequence is TGTGCCAGCAGCTTAGAAGGGGAACAGGGCTCCTACGAGCAGTACTTC. Translated, it gives CASSLEGEQGSYEQYF. Together with reference TRBV7-8 and TRBJ2-7, the CDR3 gives the full variable domain: GAGVSQSPRYKVAKRGQDVALRCDPISGHVSLFWYQQALGQGPEFLTYFQNEAQLDKSGLPSDRFFAERPEGSVSTLKIQRTQQEDSAVYLCASSLEGEQGSYEQYFGPGTRLTVT.

The chain carries TRBV7-8 and TRBJ1-6; the D is unclear. The V end lost 5 bases, the J end lost 8 bases, and 16 bases lay between the germline ends. Looked up from germline, CDR1 is SGHVS and CDR2 is FQNEAQ. This CDR3 has 15 amino acids. CDR3 region: CASSRRAARDSPLHF. For the CDR3, the DNA is TGTGCCAGCAGCCGGAGGGCTGCTCGGGATTCACCCCTCCACTTT.

The sample holds one count of this clone. V is TRBV5-1 and J is TRBJ2-7; D possibly corresponds to TRBD2 (6 bases). The CDR3 length is 11 residues. CDR1 SGHRS and CDR2 YFSETQ come from the germline V gene. The V gene lost 4 bases and the J gene lost 9 bases, with 11 bases spanning the gap. The CDR3: CASSRGDGQYF. The CDR3 region has the DNA TGCGCCAGCAGCCGCGGGGATGGGCAGTACTTC.

The chain links TRBV5-6 to TRBJ2-3, with D perhaps TRBD2 (5 bases). Trimming removed 5 bases from V and 4 bases from J, with 23 bases in between. The germline gives CDR1 SGHDT, CDR2 YYEEEE. The CDR3 is 17 amino acids. CDR3 nucleotide sequence: TGTGCCAGCAGTTTCCGATCCGGGGAACTCTGGGCAGATACGCAGTATTTT. Translation: CASSFRSGELWADTQYF.

The J gene is TRBJ2-3, the V gene TRBV11-2, with TRBD2 as a possible D gene (5 bases). Germline V gene lookup returns CDR1 SGHAT and CDR2 FQNNGV. CDR3 length equals 14 residues. The V end lost 4 bases, the J end lost 0 bases, and 8 bases lay between the germline ends. CDR3 coding DNA: TGTGCCAGCAGCTGGTCGGGGAGCACAGATACGCAGTATTTT. Its translation is CASSWSGSTDTQYF. Based on the CDR3 plus reference TRBV11-2 and TRBJ2-3, the full variable domain is EAGVAQSPRYKIIEKRQSVAFWCNPISGHATLYWYQQILGQGPKLLIQFQNNGVVDDSQLPKDRFSAERLKGVDSTLKIQPAKLEDSAVYLCASSWSGSTDTQYFGPGTRLTVL.

The chain couples TRBV19 to TRBJ2-1; weak D call: TRBD1 (9 bases). The CDR3 is made up of 15 amino acids. Germline V lookup: CDR1 LNHDA, CDR2 SQIVND (reference sequence). V lost 7 bases to trimming and J lost 8 bases, with 21 bases between them. In nucleotides, the CDR3 is TGTGCCAGTAACCCGGGGGGGACAGGGACGGATGAGCAGTTCTTC. Translated: CASNPGGTGTDEQFF.

V gene TRBV5-4 combines with J gene TRBJ1-1; D is unresolved. The CDR3 runs to 14 residues. Germline loops: CDR1 SGHNT, CDR2 YYREEE (reference sequence). Trimming left V 0 bases short and J 2 bases short, with 8 bases between. The CDR3 DNA reads TGTGCCAGCAGCTTGGTCGAACTCAACACTGAAGCTTTCTTT. This encodes CASSLVELNTEAFF. The full variable domain, in which reference TRBV5-4 and TRBJ1-1 provide the parts outside the CDR3, is ETGVTQSPTHLIKTRGQQVTLRCSSQSGHNTVSWYQQALGQGPQFIFQYYREEENGRGNFPPRFSGLQFPNYSSELNVNALELDDSALYLCASSLVELNTEAFFGQGTRLTVV.

This clone was observed once. The chain is built from TRBV4-1 and TRBJ2-5; D not certain. Germline CDR1 reads MGHRA; CDR2 reads YSYEKL. V lost 4 bases, J lost 2 bases, and 8 bases lay in between. CDR3 length: 13 amino acids. The CDR3 bases are TGCGCCAGCAGCCTCTACGTACAAGAGACCCAGTACTTC. Its translation: CASSLYVQETQYF.

The rearrangement uses TRBV19 and TRBJ2-3; TRBD1 is a possible D gene (5 bases). V was shortened by 6 bases and J by 0 bases, with 16 bases between the two germline ends. CDR1 LNHDA and CDR2 SQIVND come from the germline V gene (reference sequence). The CDR3 is made up of 16 amino acids. The CDR3 here is CASSPFTGPSTDTQYF. The DNA for the CDR3 is TGTGCCAGTAGCCCTTTTACAGGTCCTAGCACAGATACGCAGTATTTT. Full variable domain (missing parts from reference TRBV19 and TRBJ2-3): DGGITQSPKYLFRKEGQNVTLSCEQNLNHDAMYWYRQDPGQGLRLIYYSQIVNDFQKGDIAEGYSVSREKKESFPLTVTSAQKNPTAFYLCASSPFTGPSTDTQYFGPGTRLTVL.

The J gene is TRBJ2-7, the V gene TRBV3-1 (or the pseudogene TRBV3-2); TRBD1 is a possible D gene (5 bases). Deletions cut 0 bases from V and 3 bases from J, with 12 bases between. This CDR3 region has 15 residues. From germline, CDR1 is LGHDT and CDR2 YNNKEL (reference sequence). CDR3 region: CASSQDADTYYEQYF. The CDR3 region has the DNA TGTGCCAGCAGCCAAGATGCGGACACCTACTACGAGCAGTACTTC.

The rearrangement links TRBV30 to TRBJ2-3, with a weak D call TRBD1 (7 bases). V lost 0 bases and J 13 bases, leaving 14 bases between the germline ends. CDR3 length equals 12 residues. The germline V gene has CDR1 GTSNPN and CDR2 SVGIG (reference sequence). The CDR3 DNA sequence: TGTGCCTGGAGTGTACGGGGCAGGGGGGAGTATTTT. It yields the protein CAWSVRGRGEYF.

The gene calls are TRBV4-2 and TRBJ1-1; 7 bases align to TRBD1. The CDR3 extends over 14 amino acids. V lost 4 bases and J lost 3; bases outside the gene matches: 5. CDR1 is LGHNA and CDR2 is YNFKEQ in the germline V gene. CDR3 sequence reads: CASSPDRAYTEAFF. CDR3 DNA sequence: TGTGCCAGCAGCCCCGACAGGGCTTACACTGAAGCTTTCTTT.